Presented here are 13 T cell receptor beta chains from one specimen sequenced in a study of T cell repertoires in cytomegalovirus infection. From the reads, TCRdb called clonotypes with MiXCR, one entry per CDR3 protein. Of 90,000 to 130,000 distinct CDR3 sequences in the sample, over 9.5% were seen once. No antigen is known for these receptors. Source material: PBMCs, sequenced either directly or after in vitro stimulation (not recorded which). These receptors came from a human donor in good health (CMV status not recorded). Some clones in this sample may be carry-over from other donors' samples.

This sequence joins TRBV29-1 and TRBJ2-1, with D hard to call. The CDR3 length is 15 residues. Per the germline V gene, CDR1 is SQVTM and CDR2 is ANQGSEA. V was trimmed by 7 bases and J by 0 bases, leaving 16 bases between them. The CDR3 DNA is TGCAGCGCCGGATCCCCTAAGAGCTCCTACAATGAGCAGTTCTTC. Its protein is CSAGSPKSSYNEQFF.

V is TRBV7-8 and J is TRBJ2-7; 13 nucleotides agree with TRBD2. Germline CDR1 and CDR2: SGHVS and FQNEAQ. After removal of 5 bases from V and 3 bases from J, the junction contained 4 bases not matched to a gene. The CDR3 extends over 15 amino acids. The CDR3 bases are TGTGCCAGCAGCAAAGGACTAGCGGGAGACTACGAGCAGTACGTC. Translated: CASSKGLAGDYEQYV.

J is TRBJ2-1 and V is TRBV19; possible D gene TRBD1, 5 bases. Between the trimmed V and J ends, which lost 5 bases and 8 bases, there was a span of 22 bases. CDR1 is LNHDA, CDR2 SQIVND, per germline (reference sequence). The CDR3 runs to 16 residues. CDR3 sequence reads: CASSRYQGQGVDEQFF. CDR3 nucleotide sequence: TGTGCCAGTAGTCGATACCAAGGGCAGGGTGTCGATGAGCAGTTCTTC.

This clonotype was seen only a few times. This chain links TRBV7-6 with TRBJ2-7; 10 nucleotides line up with TRBD1. Germline V gives CDR1 SGHVS, CDR2 FNYEAQ. The CDR3 is 19 residues long. Unmatched junction bases numbered 16, after V lost 5 bases and J lost 0 bases. The CDR3 spells CASSLSTPVGQGSSYEQYF. Written as DNA, the CDR3 is TGTGCCAGCAGCCTATCCACTCCCGTGGGACAGGGGAGCTCCTACGAGCAGTACTTC.

This clonotype was found many times. The genes are TRBV19 and TRBJ2-3, with 9 bases that match TRBD1. CDR1 and CDR2 from the germline V gene are LNHDA and SQIVND (reference sequence). Trimming at V came to 5 bases and at J to 0 bases, leaving 6 bases not matched to a gene. The CDR3 length is 16 residues. CDR3 sequence reads: CASSADRGLSTDTQYF. As DNA, the CDR3 is TGTGCCAGTAGTGCCGACAGGGGGTTGAGCACAGATACGCAGTATTTT.

This clonotype was seen more than once but under ten times. The rearrangement uses TRBV7-2 and TRBJ1-2; D may be TRBD1 (5 bases). CDR3 length equals 15 residues. V lost 1 base and J 4 bases, leaving 13 bases between the germline ends. Germline CDR1 reads SGHTA; CDR2 reads FQGNSA. This chain's CDR3 is CASSLDPGEVYGYTF. The CDR3 region has the DNA TGTGCCAGCAGCTTAGATCCGGGGGAAGTCTATGGCTACACCTTC.

This clonotype was recorded many times. CDR3 sequence: CASSLVGGAASGDNYEQYV. CDR3 sequence (DNA): TGTGCCAGCAGCTTAGTAGGCGGCGCGGCTAGCGGGGATAATTACGAGCAGTACGTC. This chain uses TRBV7-2 with TRBJ2-7, with 9 bases lining up with TRBD2. This CDR3 spans 19 amino acids. J gave up 4 bases and V 1 base, and 17 bases lay outside the gene matches. Looked up from germline, CDR1 is SGHTA and CDR2 is FQGNSA.

This clonotype was counted at least ten times. The chain couples TRBV7-8 to TRBJ1-1; D gene ambiguous. V was clipped by 0 bases and J by 1 base, with 3 bases between them. Germline V gene data show CDR1 as SGHVS and CDR2 as FQNEAQ. The CDR3 has 13 amino acids. The CDR3 spells CASSLARNTEAFF. Here the CDR3 DNA reads TGTGCCAGCAGCTTAGCGCGGAACACTGAAGCTTTCTTT. Looking up the rest from reference TRBV7-8 and TRBJ1-1 gives the full variable domain: GAGVSQSPRYKVAKRGQDVALRCDPISGHVSLFWYQQALGQGPEFLTYFQNEAQLDKSGLPSDRFFAERPEGSVSTLKIQRTQQEDSAVYLCASSLARNTEAFFGQGTRLTVV.

This clonotype was recorded many times. V is TRBV7-6 and J is TRBJ2-5, with 7 nucleotides matching TRBD2. The CDR3 contains 15 residues. The junction had 8 bases not matched to a gene; V was cut back by 4 bases and J by 3 bases. Germline loops: CDR1 SGHVS, CDR2 FNYEAQ. CDR3 bases: TGTGCCAGCAGCTCGGGGGGTTATTCGGAAGAGACCCAGTACTTC. This codes for CASSSGGYSEETQYF. Variable domain in full (rest from reference TRBV7-6 and TRBJ2-5): GAGVSQSPRYKVTKRGQDVALRCDPISGHVSLYWYRQALGQGPEFLTYFNYEAQQDKSGLPNDRFSAERPEGSISTLTIQRTEQRDSAMYRCASSSGGYSEETQYFGPGTRLLVL.

This clonotype was recorded at least ten times. The CDR3 loop reads CASSGLAGDEQYV. The CDR3 nucleotides are TGTGCCAGCAGCGGACTAGCGGGAGACGAGCAGTACGTC. The chain has TRBV2 and TRBJ2-7, with 13 nucleotides matching TRBD2. This CDR3 spans 13 amino acids. Trimming removed 6 bases from V and 5 bases from J; junction bases left unmatched: 1. CDR1 and CDR2 from the germline V gene are SNHLY and FYNNEI.

This clonotype has ten or more counts. V gene TRBV20-1 combines with J gene TRBJ2-4; D is uncertain. Per the germline V gene, CDR1 is DFQATT and CDR2 is SNEGSKA (reference sequence). The V end lost 0 bases, the J end lost 0 bases, and 3 bases lay between the germline ends. The CDR3 is made up of 13 amino acids. The CDR3 loop reads CSAREIAKNIQYF. DNA for the CDR3: TGCAGTGCTAGAGAAATAGCCAAAAACATTCAGTACTTC.

This clonotype was found a few times. The V gene is TRBV12-3 or TRBV12-4, the J gene TRBJ1-1; perhaps TRBD1 as D (5 bases). The CDR3 consists of 15 residues. V lost 5 bases to trimming and J lost 4 bases, with 17 bases between them. The CDR3 DNA reads TGTGCCAGCAGTGTCCGACCCGGGGCTAGCACTGAAGCTTTCTTT. Its protein product is CASSVRPGASTEAFF.

This clonotype was picked up many times. The chain is built from TRBV12-3 or TRBV12-4 and TRBJ1-6; 9 bases match TRBD1. The CDR3 has 14 residues. Trimming removed 6 bases from V and 8 bases from J; junction bases left unmatched: 5. The CDR3 DNA is TGTGCCAGCAGCCCCGGGACAGGGTATTCACCCCTCCACTTT. This translates into CASSPGTGYSPLHF.